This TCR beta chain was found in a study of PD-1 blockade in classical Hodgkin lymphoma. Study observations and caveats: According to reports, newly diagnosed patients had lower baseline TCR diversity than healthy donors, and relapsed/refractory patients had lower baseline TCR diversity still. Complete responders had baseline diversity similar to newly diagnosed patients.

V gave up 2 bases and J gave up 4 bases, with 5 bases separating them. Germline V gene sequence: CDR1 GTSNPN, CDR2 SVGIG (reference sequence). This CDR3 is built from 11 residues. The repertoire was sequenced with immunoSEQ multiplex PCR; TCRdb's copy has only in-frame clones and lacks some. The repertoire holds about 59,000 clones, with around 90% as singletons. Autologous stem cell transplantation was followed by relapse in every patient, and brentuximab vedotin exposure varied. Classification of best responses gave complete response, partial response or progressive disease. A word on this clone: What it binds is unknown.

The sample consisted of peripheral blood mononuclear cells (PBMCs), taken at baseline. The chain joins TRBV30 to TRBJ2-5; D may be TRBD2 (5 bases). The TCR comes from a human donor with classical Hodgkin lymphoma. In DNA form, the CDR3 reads TGTGCCTGGAGTCGGGGAGAGACCCAGTACTTC. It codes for CAWSRGETQYF.